Following are 27 T cell receptor beta chains from one sample sequenced in a study of T cell repertoires in cytomegalovirus infection. From the reads, TCRdb called clonotypes with MiXCR, one entry per CDR3 protein. The sample comprises 500,000 or so distinct CDR3 sequences, approximately 16% of which are singletons, and roughly 25% rests with the top ten. The source material was CD8+ T cells from PBMCs. The receptor source for this set is a human donor in good health (CMV status not recorded). Some clones in this sample may be carry-over from other donors' samples.

The chain couples TRBV12-3 or TRBV12-4 to TRBJ2-7, with D possibly being TRBD2 (5 bases). The CDR3 sequence is 13 residues long. With 3 bases removed from V and 3 bases from J, the gap between germline ends came to 9 bases. The CDR3 sequence is CASSLRLLYEQYF. The CDR3 bases are TGTGCCAGCAGTTTGAGACTACTCTACGAGCAGTACTTC.

This clonotype was counted a few times. V usage is TRBV6-5 and J usage is TRBJ1-1, with D tentatively TRBD1 (6 bases). V lost 9 bases to trimming and J lost 2 bases, with 16 bases between them. Germline CDR1 reads MNHEY; CDR2 reads SVGAGI. This CDR3 is built from 14 residues. The CDR3 is CASCVRGRNTEAFF. The CDR3, as DNA: TGTGCCAGTTGCGTCCGGGGGCGAAACACTGAAGCTTTCTTT.

V usage is TRBV27 and J usage is TRBJ2-2; possibly TRBD1 for D (5 bases). Deletions cut 7 bases from V and 2 bases from J, with 11 bases between. The CDR3 runs 14 residues. Per germline, CDR1 MNHEY and CDR2 SMNVEV (reference sequence). The CDR3 region has the DNA TGTGCCAGCAAAACAGGCTTTAACACCGGGGAGCTGTTTTTT. Amino acid sequence: CASKTGFNTGELFF.

The chain joins TRBV20-1 to TRBJ2-4; 7 bases agree with TRBD2. The CDR3 runs 15 residues. The junction had 14 bases not matched to a gene; V was cut back by 6 bases and J by 6 bases. Germline CDR1 reads DFQATT; CDR2 reads SNEGSKA (reference sequence). CDR3 DNA sequence: TGCAGTGCCCCGGGGAGGGGCCGGGACCGAAACATTCAGTACTTC. Translation gives CSAPGRGRDRNIQYF.

This clonotype has a count of ten or more. The rearrangement joins TRBV7-9 to TRBJ1-5; D uncertain. Looked up from germline, CDR1 is SEHNR and CDR2 is FQNEAQ (reference sequence). Between the trimmed V and J ends, which lost 5 bases and 6 bases, there was a span of 17 bases. This CDR3 is 15 amino acids long. CDR3 protein: CASSASLTRGQPQHF. As DNA, the CDR3 is TGTGCCAGCAGCGCCTCTTTGACTCGTGGTCAGCCCCAGCATTTT.

This clonotype was detected ten times or more. The CDR3 DNA sequence: TGTGCCAGCCACCCTCCGGGACAGGGATCGTACGAGCAGTACTTC. It codes for CASHPPGQGSYEQYF. V usage is TRBV6-1 and J usage is TRBJ2-7; 9 nucleotides match TRBD1. CDR1 MNHNS and CDR2 SASEGT come from the germline V gene. The V gene end was trimmed by 8 bases and the J gene end by 4 bases; junction bases not matched to a gene: 12. The CDR3 has 15 amino acids.

Details on this clonotype: Since a much larger clone is just one base distant, this may be a read error. CDR3 in amino acids: CAVVIGGTKAFF. The CDR3 coding sequence is TGTGCCGTTGTCATCGGAGGAACTAAAGCTTTCTTT. The gene calls are TRBV6-5 and TRBJ1-1, with D uncertain. Germline V gene sequence: CDR1 MNHEY, CDR2 SVGAGI. V shed 11 bases and J shed 9 bases, with 19 bases lying between them. The CDR3 runs to 12 residues.

The CDR3 DNA follows: TGTGCCAGCAGCCCCTCTGTCACAGGGCCAACCTACGAGCAGTACTTC. Translated: CASSPSVTGPTYEQYF. This chain connects TRBV28 to TRBJ2-7; TRBD1 is a possible D gene (6 bases). Germline lookup yields CDR1 MDHEN and CDR2 SYDVKM. The length of the CDR3 is 16 residues. The V and J ends lost 6 bases and 2 bases respectively, with 20 bases between them.

This clonotype was counted at least ten times. The chain links TRBV11-2 to TRBJ2-3, with 11 positions matching TRBD1. CDR1 and CDR2 from the germline V gene are SGHAT and FQNNGV. With V trimmed by 4 bases and J by 3 bases, 9 bases remained unmatched. CDR3 size: 17 residues. CDR3 region: CASSSPPGQGETDTQYF. CDR3 bases: TGTGCCAGCAGCTCCCCACCGGGACAGGGGGAAACAGATACGCAGTATTTT.

Ten or more counts support this clonotype. The chain is built from TRBV2 and TRBJ2-4; 9 bases are shared with TRBD2. This CDR3 is 17 amino acids long. The germline gives CDR1 SNHLY, CDR2 FYNNEI. V shed 2 bases, J shed 8 bases, and the junction held 13 bases outside the gene matches. The CDR3 reads CASSEWASGNLGDIQYF. The CDR3, as DNA: TGTGCCAGCAGTGAATGGGCTAGCGGGAACCTCGGGGACATTCAGTACTTC.

The chain has TRBV6-6 and TRBJ2-1; either TRBD1 or TRBD2 may supply D (5 bases each). The CDR3 has 15 amino acids. V was pared by 7 bases and J by 6 bases, with 19 bases between. Germline V gene data show CDR1 as MNHNY and CDR2 as SVGAGI (reference sequence). The CDR3 sequence: CASTSSGASSNEQFF. The CDR3 nucleotides are TGTGCCAGCACCTCAAGTGGGGCTAGCTCCAATGAGCAGTTCTTC.

Details on this clonotype: A read error may be the cause here, since a much bigger clone is one base away. This chain connects TRBV10-3 to TRBJ1-2, with 10 bases fitting TRBD1. From germline, CDR1 is ENHRY and CDR2 SYGVKD. This CDR3 contains 13 residues. With V trimmed by 4 bases and J by 8 bases, 4 bases remained unmatched. CDR3 nucleotide sequence: TGTGCCATCAGTGTAGGGACAGGGGTCGGCTACACCTTC. Its protein is CAISVGTGVGYTF.

This clonotype was found many times. V and J are TRBV10-3 and TRBJ2-1; D is uncertain. The V gene's germline CDR1 is ENHRY and CDR2 SYGVKD. The CDR3 is made up of 13 amino acids. Between the trimmed V and J ends, which lost 8 bases and 0 bases, there was a span of 8 bases. CDR3 region: CAILGDSYNEQFF. CDR3 coding DNA: TGTGCCATCCTAGGCGACTCCTACAATGAGCAGTTCTTC.

This sequence joins TRBV28 and TRBJ2-1; no clear D. V lost 3 bases to trimming and J lost 4 bases, with 13 bases between them. CDR1 is MDHEN and CDR2 is SYDVKM in the germline V gene. This CDR3 contains 15 residues. CDR3 sequence reads: CASSLSLGIYNEQFF. The CDR3 region has the DNA TGTGCCAGCAGTTTGAGTCTTGGCATATACAATGAGCAGTTCTTC.

Many counts were recorded for this clonotype. V gene TRBV7-9 combines with J gene TRBJ2-7, with TRBD2 matching 7 bases. The junction had 9 bases not matched to a gene; V was cut back by 5 bases and J by 2 bases. The CDR3 loop spans 15 amino acids. In germline, CDR1 is SEHNR, CDR2 FQNEAQ (reference sequence). Here the CDR3 DNA reads TGTGCCAGCAGCGAGACTCTAGCGGATCCCTACGAGCAGTACTTC. Translated, it gives CASSETLADPYEQYF.

This clonotype was detected a few times. This rearrangement joins TRBV5-5 to TRBJ2-5; the D is unclear. This CDR3 spans 15 amino acids. Germline V gene lookup returns CDR1 SGHKS and CDR2 YYEKEE (reference sequence). Trimming left V 6 bases short and J 4 bases short, with 19 bases between. CDR3 sequence (DNA): TGTGCCAGCAACCTGGGTCCCGGTTCGGGAGAGACCCAGTACTTC. Translation: CASNLGPGSGETQYF.

At least ten counts were recorded for this clonotype. The J gene is TRBJ2-2, the V gene TRBV6-1, with a tentative D call TRBD1 (5 bases). Germline V CDR1 and CDR2: MNHNS, SASEGT. The CDR3 consists of 14 residues. V lost 4 bases and J lost 6, with 12 bases in between. In DNA, the CDR3 is TGTGCCAGCAGTGGAGCCAGGGTATCCGGGGAGCTGTTTTTT. Translated: CASSGARVSGELFF.

The chain carries TRBV7-6 and TRBJ2-1; tentatively, D is TRBD2 (5 bases). V lost 1 base, J lost 8 bases, and 12 bases lay in between. Germline V gene lookup returns CDR1 SGHVS and CDR2 FNYEAQ. This CDR3 is 14 amino acids long. The CDR3 here is CASSLVVGEDEQFF. In DNA form, the CDR3 reads TGTGCCAGCAGCTTAGTCGTGGGAGAGGATGAGCAGTTCTTC.

V usage is TRBV2 and J usage is TRBJ2-3; 9 nucleotides match TRBD1. Germline V gene lookup returns CDR1 SNHLY and CDR2 FYNNEI. The CDR3 covers 15 residues. J was trimmed by 5 bases and V by 6 bases; bases with no gene match: 9. The CDR3 spells CASSFRDRAIDTQYF. The CDR3 coding sequence is TGTGCCAGCAGCTTCCGGGACAGGGCGATAGATACGCAGTATTTT. Filled out from reference TRBV2 and TRBJ2-3, the complete variable domain reads EPEVTQTPSHQVTQMGQEVILRCVPISNHLYFYWYRQILGQKVEFLVSFYNNEISEKSEIFDDQFSVERPDGSNFTLKIRSTKLEDSAMYFCASSFRDRAIDTQYFGPGTRLTVL.

This sequence joins TRBV27 and TRBJ1-1; possibly TRBD1 for D (6 bases). V lost 5 bases and J 7 bases, leaving 11 bases between the germline ends. The germline CDR1 and CDR2 sequences are MNHEY and SMNVEV (reference sequence). The CDR3 totals 12 residues. CDR3 protein: CASSPLQGEAFF. The CDR3 nucleotides are TGTGCCAGCAGTCCCCTACAGGGTGAAGCTTTCTTT.

The chain is built from TRBV15 and TRBJ1-3; D is possibly TRBD1 (5 bases). CDR1 LNHNV and CDR2 YYDKDF come from the germline V gene (reference sequence). Trimming stripped 3 bases from V and 3 bases from J, with 15 bases between. This CDR3 has 16 amino acids. CDR3 in amino acids: CATSRIGQGGGNTIYF. CDR3 nucleotides: TGTGCCACCAGCAGGATAGGACAAGGTGGTGGAAACACCATATATTTT.

J is TRBJ1-1 and V is TRBV19; D is uncertain. The CDR3 spans 11 residues. Germline V gene sequence: CDR1 LNHDA, CDR2 SQIVND (reference sequence). CDR3 residues: CGTVGPKEAFF. CDR3 bases: TGTGGGACCGTCGGGCCAAAGGAAGCTTTCTTT.

This chain connects TRBV20-1 to TRBJ2-1; 9 bases are a match to TRBD2. CDR1 is DFQATT and CDR2 is SNEGSKA in the germline V gene (reference sequence). The V segment lost 0 bases and the J segment 4 bases; nucleotides outside the gene matches: 13. The CDR3 runs to 18 residues. CDR3 coding DNA: TGCAGTGCTAGAGATTGGTATAGCGGGGGTAATAGATACAATGAGCAGTTCTTC. Its protein is CSARDWYSGGNRYNEQFF.

This clonotype was detected many times. The V call is TRBV7-9, the J call TRBJ2-7; 11 bases are shared with TRBD1. V was clipped by 5 bases and J by 4 bases; unmatched bases: 10. This CDR3 contains 16 residues. The germline gives CDR1 SEHNR, CDR2 FQNEAQ (reference sequence). The CDR3, as DNA: TGTGCCAGCAGCCCCCGCTCCGGACAGGGGGCTTACGAGCAGTACTTC. Its translation is CASSPRSGQGAYEQYF.

A note on this clonotype: This may be a read error: a much more frequent sequence differs by one nucleotide. Because it lacks the conserved phenylalanine or tryptophan at the end, this CDR3 is likely a read error. The gene calls are TRBV6-5 and TRBJ1-1; possible D gene TRBD1, 6 bases. CDR3 size: 12 residues. Germline V gene data show CDR1 as MNHEY and CDR2 as SVGAGI. Trimming removed 2 bases from V and 8 bases from J, with 9 bases in between. Here the CDR3 reads CASSYKGGEAFL. The DNA for the CDR3 is TGTGCCAGCAGTTACAAAGGGGGGGAAGCTTTCCTT.

This clonotype was counted many times. The rearrangement uses TRBV5-6 and TRBJ1-5; D unclear. The CDR3 contains 12 residues. Germline loops: CDR1 SGHDT, CDR2 YYEEEE. The V end was cut by 5 bases, the J end by 2 bases, with 5 bases between. The CDR3 reads CASSYGNQPQHF. CDR3 DNA: TGTGCCAGCAGTTACGGCAATCAGCCCCAGCATTTT. The full variable domain, completed using reference TRBV5-6 and TRBJ1-5, is DAGVTQSPTHLIKTRGQQVTLRCSPKSGHDTVSWYQQALGQGPQFIFQYYEEEERQRGNFPDRFSGHQFPNYSSELNVNALLLGDSALYLCASSYGNQPQHFGDGTRLSIL.

This clonotype has ten or more counts. V is TRBV7-9 and J is TRBJ1-1; D is ambiguous. The CDR3 is 13 amino acids. V shed 1 base and J shed 6 bases, with 9 bases lying between them. CDR1 is SEHNR and CDR2 is FQNEAQ in the germline V gene (reference sequence). The CDR3 bases are TGTGCCAGCAGCTTAGTACCGGGCTCTGAAGCTTTCTTT. The encoded protein is CASSLVPGSEAFF.